The 29 T cell receptor beta chains listed next were all sequenced from one sample in a study of OX40 agonist ivuxolimab in advanced cancers. Sequencing was performed with immunoSEQ multiplex PCR; in TCRdb, only in-frame clones are kept and a portion is missing. Of about 25,000 clones in the sample, approximately 86% were seen once. Sequenced here: CD4+ or CD8+ T cells sorted from blood, sampled in a trial of the OX40 agonist ivuxolimab. The receptors were gathered from an adult with an advanced solid tumor such as melanoma, head and neck, liver or kidney cancer.

This chain joins TRBV4-2 and TRBJ2-7; D may match TRBD1 or TRBD2 (6 bases each). Deletions cut 4 bases from V and 1 base from J, with 14 bases between. The germline V gene has CDR1 LGHNA and CDR2 YNFKEQ. CDR3 length equals 15 residues. CDR3 sequence (DNA): TGTGCCAGCAGCCCGAGACAGGAGGGTTCCTACGAGCAGTACTTC. Amino acid sequence: CASSPRQEGSYEQYF.

On this clone itself: One end of the junction is discordant with germline, which a read error may explain. The V call is TRBV30, the J call TRBJ2-2; a possible D gene is TRBD2 (6 bases). The CDR3 covers 16 residues. Germline V gene lookup returns CDR1 GTSNPN and CDR2 SVGIG (reference sequence). This CDR3 reads CARSSPEAGSTGELFF. CDR3 bases: TGTGCCCGGAGTTCCCCGGAGGCCGGGAGTACCGGGGAGCTGTTTTTT.

J is TRBJ2-1 and V is TRBV2; 13 bases fit TRBD2. Germline assignment: CDR1 SNHLY and CDR2 FYNNEI. This CDR3 comprises 16 residues. V lost 6 bases, J lost 2 bases, and 4 bases stayed unmatched. This CDR3 reads CASSGTSGDTYNEQFF. The CDR3 region has the DNA TGTGCCAGCAGCGGGACTAGCGGGGATACCTACAATGAGCAGTTCTTC.

The CDR3 bases are TGTGCCAGCAGTTTATTTCCTCTCAACGAGCAGTACTTC. It encodes CASSLFPLNEQYF. The J gene is TRBJ2-7, the V gene TRBV28; D unclear. This CDR3 spans 13 amino acids. Trimming took off 1 base at V and 5 bases at J, with 9 bases between the two ends. Germline V gene lookup returns CDR1 MDHEN and CDR2 SYDVKM.

The rearrangement links TRBV4-1 to TRBJ2-7; D not certain. The germline V gene has CDR1 MGHRA and CDR2 YSYEKL. V gave up 0 bases and J gave up 5 bases, with 5 bases separating them. The CDR3 runs to 12 residues. The CDR3 spells CASSQDYHEQYF. The CDR3 DNA follows: TGCGCCAGCAGCCAAGATTACCACGAGCAGTACTTC.

This clone was seen a few times. The chain uses TRBV27 and TRBJ1-2; 9 bases map to TRBD1. The CDR3 consists of 13 residues. Germline V CDR1 and CDR2: MNHEY, SMNVEV (reference sequence). The ends lost 5 bases at V and 4 bases at J; junction bases unmatched: 2. CDR3 nucleotide sequence: TGTGCCAGCAGTCTGACAGGGGGCTATGGCTACACCTTC. Its protein product is CASSLTGGYGYTF.

The chain combines TRBV28 with TRBJ1-1; the D is unclear. The length of the CDR3 is 13 residues. Germline-derived CDR1 and CDR2 are MDHEN and SYDVKM. V dropped 5 bases and J dropped 1 base, with 8 bases sitting between them. This chain's CDR3 is CASSLGKNTEAFF. DNA of the CDR3: TGTGCCAGCAGTCTGGGGAAGAACACTGAAGCTTTCTTT.

This CDR3 is CASTRGVQTQETQYF. CDR3 DNA sequence: TGTGCCAGCACCCGGGGGGTTCAGACCCAAGAGACCCAGTACTTC. The V call is TRBV28, the J call TRBJ2-5, with 7 nucleotides matching TRBD2. In germline, CDR1 is MDHEN, CDR2 SYDVKM. The junction had 9 bases not matched to a gene; V was cut back by 7 bases and J by 1 base. The CDR3 is 15 residues long.

This chain connects TRBV5-6 to TRBJ2-3, with 7 bases identical to TRBD1. There are 13 residues in the CDR3. Looked up from germline, CDR1 is SGHDT and CDR2 is YYEEEE. The V segment lost 6 bases and the J segment 11 bases; nucleotides outside the gene matches: 12. The DNA for the CDR3 is TGTGCCAGCACCTTCGGGATTACAGGGGAGCAGTATTTT. This gives the protein CASTFGITGEQYF.

V is TRBV11-3 and J is TRBJ1-1; D unclear. This CDR3 comprises 11 residues. V was trimmed by 4 bases and J by 4 bases, leaving 4 bases between them. Per germline, CDR1 SGHNT and CDR2 YENEEA. For the CDR3, the DNA is TGTGCCAGCAGCTCCGGCACTGAAGCTTTCTTT. It yields the protein CASSSGTEAFF.

The gene calls are TRBV28 and TRBJ1-5, with D tentatively TRBD1 (5 bases). The V end was cut by 2 bases, the J end by 3 bases, with 11 bases between. Germline CDR1 MDHEN, CDR2 SYDVKM. The CDR3 sequence is 15 residues long. The CDR3 is CASSLGDGFNQPQHF. In DNA, the CDR3 is TGTGCCAGCAGTTTAGGGGACGGATTCAATCAGCCCCAGCATTTT.

This clone was counted a few times. The J gene is TRBJ2-7, the V gene TRBV29-1; 7 bases align to TRBD1. V gave up 7 bases and J gave up 2 bases; unmatched junction bases: 8. The germline CDR1 and CDR2 sequences are SQVTM and ANQGSEA. The CDR3 sequence is 13 residues long. The CDR3 here is CSAMGQSPYEQYF. The CDR3, as DNA: TGCAGCGCCATGGGACAGTCCCCCTACGAGCAGTACTTC.

This clone was detected a few times. The rearrangement links TRBV6-4 to TRBJ2-3; D may match TRBD1 or TRBD2 (5 bases each). V lost 0 bases, J lost 2 bases, and 9 bases lay in between. There are 15 residues in the CDR3. The germline V gene encodes CDR1 MRHNA and CDR2 SNTAGT. CDR3 DNA sequence: TGTGCCAGCAGTGACTCGAGGGGAGCCACAGATACGCAGTATTTT. Its translation is CASSDSRGATDTQYF.

V usage is TRBV9 and J usage is TRBJ2-5, with 7 nucleotides matching TRBD1. The DNA end lines up better with TRBJ2-7; the J call may be wrong. Germline loops: CDR1 SGDLS, CDR2 YYNGEE. The CDR3 is 13 amino acids. The chain's CDR3 is CASSIGTAYEQYF. In DNA, the CDR3 is TGTGCCAGCAGCATCGGGACAGCCTACGAGCAGTACTTC.

The V and J genes are TRBV11-2 and TRBJ2-3, with TRBD2 matching 12 bases. This CDR3 comprises 18 residues. V dropped 0 bases and J dropped 2; count of bases not matched to a gene: 6. Germline assignment: CDR1 SGHAT and CDR2 FQNNGV. CDR3 in DNA: TGTGCCAGCAGCTTAGATCGGACTAGCGGGGATCCCACAGATACGCAGTATTTT. It specifies CASSLDRTSGDPTDTQYF.

The chain recombines TRBV27 with TRBJ1-1; D unclear. The CDR3 covers 12 residues. Deletions cut 0 bases from V and 4 bases from J, with 3 bases between. The V gene's germline CDR1 is MNHEY and CDR2 SMNVEV (reference sequence). The CDR3 is CASSLSGTEAFF. CDR3 sequence (DNA): TGTGCCAGCAGTTTATCGGGCACTGAAGCTTTCTTT.

The chain links TRBV7-6 to TRBJ2-2; D is undetermined. Trimming pared 0 bases from V and 6 bases from J, leaving 5 bases between. Germline lookup yields CDR1 SGHVS and CDR2 FNYEAQ. The length of the CDR3 is 13 residues. Written as DNA, the CDR3 is TGTGCCAGCAGCTTAGCGGGTGCCGGGGAGCTGTTTTTT. The encoded protein is CASSLAGAGELFF. The full variable domain, completed using reference TRBV7-6 and TRBJ2-2, is GAGVSQSPRYKVTKRGQDVALRCDPISGHVSLYWYRQALGQGPEFLTYFNYEAQQDKSGLPNDRFSAERPEGSISTLTIQRTEQRDSAMYRCASSLAGAGELFFGEGSRLTVL.

This clone was counted once. The J gene is TRBJ2-3, the V gene TRBV6-1, with 8 bases lining up with TRBD1. The length of the CDR3 is 16 residues. Germline-derived CDR1 and CDR2 are MNHNS and SASEGT. Trimming at V came to 5 bases and at J to 4 bases, leaving 11 bases not matched to a gene. The CDR3 DNA reads TGTGCCAGCAGTAAAGGACAGGGTGGGTTTGCAGATACGCAGTATTTT. Translated: CASSKGQGGFADTQYF.

The genes are TRBV9 and TRBJ1-2, with 12 bases fitting TRBD1. The V and J ends lost 4 bases and 8 bases, in that order; junction bases with no gene match: 9. The CDR3 sequence is 15 residues long. Germline-derived CDR1 and CDR2 are SGDLS and YYNGEE. CDR3 amino acids: CASSFRDRGLEGYTF. The CDR3 DNA sequence: TGTGCCAGCAGCTTCCGGGACAGGGGGCTCGAGGGCTACACCTTC.

J is TRBJ2-5 and V is TRBV27; 13 positions match TRBD2. The CDR3 runs to 17 residues. Germline V lookup: CDR1 MNHEY, CDR2 SMNVEV (reference sequence). Unmatched junction bases numbered 8, after V lost 2 bases and J lost 5 bases. The chain's CDR3 is CASSLTSGRATAETQYF. CDR3 in DNA: TGTGCCAGCAGTTTAACTAGCGGGAGGGCCACCGCGGAGACCCAGTACTTC.

The V gene is TRBV4-1, the J gene TRBJ1-4, with D possibly TRBD1 on 6 matching bases. The germline V gene encodes CDR1 MGHRA and CDR2 YSYEKL. V was shortened by 4 bases and J by 4 bases, with 10 bases between the two germline ends. There are 14 residues in the CDR3. The CDR3 spells CASSRGAFNEKLFF. The CDR3 DNA is TGCGCCAGCAGCCGGGGGGCGTTTAATGAAAAACTGTTTTTT.

This clone was picked up one time. The J gene is TRBJ2-7, the V gene TRBV19; 7 bases line up with TRBD1. V lost 3 bases and J lost 4; bases outside the gene matches: 9. The length of the CDR3 is 15 residues. The germline CDR1 and CDR2 sequences are LNHDA and SQIVND (reference sequence). CDR3 residues: CASSMWTGPNYEQYF. For the CDR3, the DNA is TGTGCCAGTAGTATGTGGACAGGACCCAATTACGAGCAGTACTTC. The full variable domain, with the rest looked up from reference TRBV19 and TRBJ2-7, is DGGITQSPKYLFRKEGQNVTLSCEQNLNHDAMYWYRQDPGQGLRLIYYSQIVNDFQKGDIAEGYSVSREKKESFPLTVTSAQKNPTAFYLCASSMWTGPNYEQYFGPGTRLTVT.

This clone is categorized as medium-sized. This rearrangement joins TRBV30 to TRBJ2-2; a weak D match, TRBD2 (5 bases). Trimming took off 8 bases at V and 1 base at J, with 14 bases between the two ends. The CDR3 covers 14 residues. From germline, CDR1 is GTSNPN and CDR2 SVGIG (reference sequence). The CDR3 DNA sequence: TGTGCCGCGGAGGACCTACGGAACACCGGGGAGCTGTTTTTT. It yields the protein CAAEDLRNTGELFF.

The chain links TRBV10-3 to TRBJ2-2; D possibly matches TRBD1 or TRBD2 (6 bases each). The CDR3 runs to 18 residues. V lost 2 bases and J lost 3, with 19 bases in between. The germline CDR1 and CDR2 sequences are ENHRY and SYGVKD. The CDR3 region has the DNA TGTGCCATCAGTGAGCCGGAGGGCGACAGGCGGTACACCGGGGAGCTGTTTTTT. Translating gives CAISEPEGDRRYTGELFF.

The chain carries TRBV27 and TRBJ2-5; D unresolved. Trimming cost V 2 bases and J 4 bases, with 14 bases left between them. CDR3 length: 15 residues. Germline V gives CDR1 MNHEY, CDR2 SMNVEV (reference sequence). The CDR3 region has the DNA TGTGCCAGCAGTTTAATGGCAGGCGGTTCAGAGACCCAGTACTTC. Its protein is CASSLMAGGSETQYF.

CDR3 DNA: TGTGCCAGCAGTTTATCTGACGACAATTCACCCCTCCACTTT. The encoded protein is CASSLSDDNSPLHF. The genes are TRBV27 and TRBJ1-6; D unresolved. CDR3 length equals 14 residues. The V end was cut by 0 bases, the J end by 7 bases, with 7 bases between. Germline values: CDR1 MNHEY, CDR2 SMNVEV (reference sequence).

This clone was detected only a few times. J is TRBJ2-7 and V is TRBV19, with D perhaps matching TRBD1 (5 bases). From germline, CDR1 is LNHDA and CDR2 SQIVND (reference sequence). The ends were cut back, 0 bases at V and 6 bases at J, with 6 bases in the middle. The CDR3 spans 12 residues. CDR3 region: CASSIDGAEQYF. The CDR3 region has the DNA TGTGCCAGTAGTATAGATGGGGCCGAGCAGTACTTC.

The gene calls are TRBV5-1 and TRBJ2-1, with a tentative D call TRBD2 (6 bases). Germline CDR1 reads SGHRS; CDR2 reads YFSETQ. The length of the CDR3 is 16 residues. Trimming shortened V by 0 bases and J by 2 bases, and 12 bases separated the two germline ends. DNA for the CDR3: TGCGCCAGCAGCTTGGGAACCGGGGGAGCCTACAATGAGCAGTTCTTC. Translated, it gives CASSLGTGGAYNEQFF.

The rearrangement links TRBV27 to TRBJ2-7; possible D gene TRBD1, 5 bases. The length of the CDR3 is 15 residues. Trimming shortened V by 6 bases and J by 7 bases, and 22 bases separated the two germline ends. The V gene's germline CDR1 is MNHEY and CDR2 SMNVEV (reference sequence). The CDR3 region has the DNA TGTGCCAGCAGCTCGATCCCCCCTCAGGGTAAGGAGCAGTACTTC. This translates into CASSSIPPQGKEQYF.